This T cell receptor (beta chain) was documented in a study of blood T cell repertoires in COVID-19. Study-level background: Specimens from acute and convalescent COVID-19 originated in the United States, Italy and Spain. Sources were T cells, B-cell-depleted T cells, or PBMCs; the material itself was cDNA or gDNA.

TCRdb keeps only in-frame clones here, not all; method: immunoSEQ multiplex PCR. The data contain roughly 73,000 clones, roughly 89% of them singletons. The TCR comes from an elderly man with acute or convalescent COVID-19. Sequencing was carried out using peripheral blood.

CDR3: CASSRGNFRTEAFF. CDR3 in DNA: TGTGCCAGCAGCCGAGGGAATTTCCGCACTGAAGCTTTCTTT. The chain combines TRBV3-1 (or the pseudogene TRBV3-2) with TRBJ1-1; D gene ambiguous. The ends were cut back, 4 bases at V and 4 bases at J, with 13 bases in the middle. This CDR3 contains 14 residues. The germline CDR1 and CDR2 sequences are LGHDT and YNNKEL (reference sequence).